Included here is one T cell receptor beta chain sequence, with context. Its specificity is not known. The data were obtained in a study of cytomegalovirus exposure and HLA in healthy donors. Study results and caveats: CMV serostatus stood as the only immune exposure information on hand. The authors judged a highly shared variant cluster likely a sequencing artifact. Later, an analysis found that common viral pathogens appeared to be linked with several of the most significant clusters.

PCR employed 60 Vbeta and 13 Jbeta primers. Sequencing was performed with immunoSEQ multiplex PCR; in TCRdb, only in-frame clones are kept and a portion is missing. The repertoire holds fewer than 200,000 clones, with approximately 80% as singletons. CDR3 size: 16 residues. Looked up from germline, CDR1 is SGHDT and CDR2 is YYEEEE. Trimming stripped 4 bases from V and 0 bases from J, with 17 bases between. Sequencing used PBMCs. The receptor was derived from a woman younger than 35 in good health and CMV-seronegative. The V and J genes are TRBV5-6 and TRBJ2-7; D perhaps matches TRBD1 (6 bases). The CDR3: CASSGWWDTPSYEQYF. The CDR3 DNA reads TGTGCCAGCAGCGGATGGTGGGACACCCCCTCCTACGAGCAGTACTTC.